This passage covers 9 T cell receptor beta chains from one sample sequenced in a study of CD8 T cells in Susac syndrome. RNA amounts of about 0.5 to 1 ug underwent reverse transcription with random hexamers. TCRdb redid the calling of the immunoSEQ multiplex PCR reads with MiXCR, one entry per CDR3 protein. In the table there are about 180,000 distinct CDR3 sequences, around 95% of which are singletons. The specimen was CD4+ T cells from PBMCs. The receptors stem from a human donor with multiple sclerosis.

The chain uses TRBV6-2 or TRBV6-3 and TRBJ1-2; perhaps TRBD1 as D (5 bases). Looked up from germline, CDR1 is MNHEY and CDR2 is SVGEGT. Trimming took 6 bases from V and 0 from J, leaving 14 bases between them. This CDR3 has 15 residues. CDR3 in DNA: TGTGCCAGCAGCCCATACGGGGCCCCTAACTATGGCTACACCTTC. Amino acids: CASSPYGAPNYGYTF.

J is TRBJ1-2 and V is TRBV20-1, with D possibly TRBD1 on 6 matching bases. V was clipped by 6 bases and J by 14 bases, with 28 bases between them. Per germline, CDR1 DFQATT and CDR2 SNEGSKA (reference sequence). The CDR3 is made up of 14 amino acids. The CDR3 DNA sequence: TGCAGTGCGGGTCGATTACAGGGAGACCGGGCTAGGACCTTC. The encoded protein is CSAGRLQGDRARTF.

J is TRBJ2-5 and V is TRBV5-6; TRBD1 aligns across 9 bases. This CDR3 contains 16 residues. Germline assignment: CDR1 SGHDT and CDR2 YYEEEE. The junction had 11 bases not matched to a gene; V was cut back by 4 bases and J by 4 bases. The CDR3 is CASSDRDRVFLETQYF. Written as DNA, the CDR3 is TGTGCCAGCAGCGACCGGGACAGGGTGTTCTTAGAGACCCAGTACTTC.

The chain recombines TRBV3-1 with TRBJ1-5; the D is unclear. This CDR3 comprises 16 residues. The V and J ends lost 4 bases and 3 bases respectively, with 16 bases between them. Germline V gene sequence: CDR1 LGHDT, CDR2 YNNKEL (reference sequence). Written as DNA, the CDR3 is TGTGCCAGCAGCCTGGGCAGTATATCATCCAATCAGCCCCAGCATTTT. Its translation is CASSLGSISSNQPQHF.

This rearrangement joins TRBV4-3 to TRBJ2-7; TRBD1 aligns across 9 bases. Germline V lookup: CDR1 LGHNA, CDR2 YSLEER. This CDR3 comprises 16 residues. J gave up 7 bases and V 3 bases, and 13 bases lay outside the gene matches. CDR3 coding DNA: TGCGCCAGCAGCCAGTCCCGGGACAGGGTGTGGGATGAGCAGTACTTC. Translated: CASSQSRDRVWDEQYF.

V gene TRBV7-9 combines with J gene TRBJ2-7; D possibly corresponds to TRBD1 (5 bases). V lost 4 bases and J lost 0, with 7 bases in between. This CDR3 comprises 13 residues. Per germline, CDR1 SEHNR and CDR2 FQNEAQ (reference sequence). The CDR3 nucleotides are TGTGCCAGCAGCTATGACAGCTCCTACGAGCAGTACTTC. As protein: CASSYDSSYEQYF.

In nucleotides, the CDR3 is TGTGCCAGCAGCGTCGAAGGAACACCTAATGAAAAACTGTTTTTT. Protein product: CASSVEGTPNEKLFF. The chain employs TRBV9 and TRBJ1-4; D gene unclear. This CDR3 is 15 amino acids long. Trimming stripped 2 bases from V and 3 bases from J, with 11 bases between. The germline CDR1 and CDR2 sequences are SGDLS and YYNGEE.

The chain is built from TRBV9 and TRBJ2-5; D is unresolved. Germline V gene data show CDR1 as SGDLS and CDR2 as YYNGEE. The CDR3 consists of 13 residues. The V end was cut by 3 bases, the J end by 7 bases, with 13 bases between. The CDR3 here is CASSDASSRTQYF. CDR3 nucleotide sequence: TGTGCCAGCAGCGACGCCTCGTCCCGGACCCAGTACTTC.

Only one count was recorded for this clonotype. The rearrangement joins TRBV28 to TRBJ2-7, with 8 bases lining up with TRBD2. Germline lookup yields CDR1 MDHEN and CDR2 SYDVKM. Trimming cost V 4 bases and J 3 bases; bases outside gene matches: 8. The CDR3 runs 15 residues. The CDR3 nucleotides are TGTGCCAGCAGTTCGCCGGGGGGGCGGCTCTACGAGCAGTACTTC. Protein: CASSSPGGRLYEQYF. Based on the CDR3 plus reference TRBV28 and TRBJ2-7, the full variable domain is DVKVTQSSRYLVKRTGEKVFLECVQDMDHENMFWYRQDPGLGLRLIYFSYDVKMKEKGDIPEGYSVSREKKERFSLILESASTNQTSMYLCASSSPGGRLYEQYFGPGTRLTVT.